This TCR beta chain came from a study of T cells in localized non-small cell lung cancer. Germline V gene sequence: CDR1 SGHRS, CDR2 YFSETQ. The CDR3 runs 13 residues. The V gene lost 0 bases and the J gene lost 5 bases, with 6 bases spanning the gap. TCRdb keeps only in-frame clones here, not all; method: immunoSEQ multiplex PCR. The sample lists some 30,000 clones; over 80% were seen once. This receptor was identified in a man between 40 and 69 years old with stage II lung adenocarcinoma. The sequences come from PBMCs, collected before any cancer treatment. This rearrangement joins TRBV5-1 to TRBJ2-1; no clear D. For the CDR3, the DNA is TGCGCCAGCAGCTTGGGGACGAACAATGAGCAGTTCTTC. This encodes CASSLGTNNEQFF.